A selection of T cell receptor beta chains follows, all from one sample in a study of Graves' ophthalmopathy and Graves' hyperthyroidism. One entry per CDR3 protein results from TCRdb running MiXCR on the multiplex PCR reads. The profile shows around 600,000 distinct CDR3 sequences, just over 40% of them singletons. The sequencing sample was made of peripheral blood. Receptors were obtained from an adult man with Graves' ophthalmopathy. CDR3s include the opening cysteine and the closing phenylalanine or tryptophan. The D gene is left open where the match is weak. Only some rows state a clone size, as once, few, many or a class for expanded clones.

v_call: TRBV7-2
j_call: TRBJ1-1
cdr3_length: 16
clone_size: -
d_call: TRBD1
cdr3_nt: TGTGCCAGCAGCTTCGCGAGGGGGCCAGCACGGTCTGAAGCTTTCTTT
cdr3_aa: CASSFARGPARSEAFF

v_call: TRBV29-1
j_call: TRBJ1-1
cdr3_length: 13
clone_size: many
d_call: TRBD1
cdr3_nt: TGCAGCGTTGGGCAGGGGGCCGGCACTGAAGCTTTCTTT
cdr3_aa: CSVGQGAGTEAFF

v_call: TRBV19
j_call: TRBJ2-3
cdr3_length: 15
clone_size: -
d_call: -
cdr3_nt: TGTGCCAGTAGTACCCTAGCTGCTAGCACAGATACGCAGTATTTT
cdr3_aa: CASSTLAASTDTQYF

v_call: TRBV2
j_call: TRBJ2-5
cdr3_length: 13
clone_size: many
d_call: TRBD2
cdr3_nt: TGTGCCAGCATGGCGGGGGTGGCGGAGACCCAGTACTTC
cdr3_aa: CASMAGVAETQYF

v_call: TRBV29-1
j_call: TRBJ2-1
cdr3_length: 15
clone_size: -
d_call: -
cdr3_nt: TGCAGCGTTGGGGTTCACGCGAGGGGTTCCGATGAGCAGTTCTTC
cdr3_aa: CSVGVHARGSDEQFF

v_call: TRBV19
j_call: TRBJ2-7
cdr3_length: 16
clone_size: -
d_call: -
cdr3_nt: TGTGCCAGTAGTACCCCGCCGACACGAGCCTCCTACGAGCAGTACTTC
cdr3_aa: CASSTPPTRASYEQYF

v_call: TRBV24-1
j_call: TRBJ1-2
cdr3_length: 14
clone_size: many
d_call: -
cdr3_nt: TGTGCCACCAGTGATTTTGGGGTTAACTATGGCTACACCTTC
cdr3_aa: CATSDFGVNYGYTF

v_call: TRBV7-9
j_call: TRBJ2-7
cdr3_length: 12
clone_size: many
d_call: -
cdr3_nt: TGTGCCAGCAGCTTAGGAAAGGACGAGCAGTACTTC
cdr3_aa: CASSLGKDEQYF

v_call: TRBV20-1
j_call: TRBJ2-7
cdr3_length: 16
clone_size: -
d_call: -
cdr3_nt: TGCAGTGCTAGAGATCTAGAGGGAGACCCCCCCTACGAGCAGTACTTC
cdr3_aa: CSARDLEGDPPYEQYF

v_call: TRBV24-1
j_call: TRBJ1-2
cdr3_length: 14
clone_size: -
d_call: TRBD1
cdr3_nt: TGTGCCACCAGCGTTGACAGGGCCCAGAAGGGCTACACCTTC
cdr3_aa: CATSVDRAQKGYTF

v_call: TRBV12-3/TRBV12-4
j_call: TRBJ2-3
cdr3_length: 12
clone_size: many
d_call: -
cdr3_nt: TGTGCCAGCAGTCCCGGCACAGATACGCAGTATTTT
cdr3_aa: CASSPGTDTQYF

v_call: TRBV7-9
j_call: TRBJ1-3
cdr3_length: 15
clone_size: many
d_call: -
cdr3_nt: TGTGCCAGCAGCTTCGGCCTTCTAAGGGGAAACACCATATATTTT
cdr3_aa: CASSFGLLRGNTIYF

v_call: TRBV30
j_call: TRBJ2-5
cdr3_length: 13
clone_size: -
d_call: -
cdr3_nt: TGTGCCTGGAGTTATGAGGGAAGAGAGACCCAGTACTTC
cdr3_aa: CAWSYEGRETQYF

v_call: TRBV5-1
j_call: TRBJ2-7
cdr3_length: 11
clone_size: many
d_call: -
cdr3_nt: TGCGCCAGCAGCAACCACTACGAGCAGTACTTC
cdr3_aa: CASSNHYEQYF

v_call: TRBV12-3/TRBV12-4
j_call: TRBJ2-5
cdr3_length: 15
clone_size: -
d_call: -
cdr3_nt: TGTGCCAGCAGTTTAATTGGGGGGGCGGGAGAGACCCAGTACTTC
cdr3_aa: CASSLIGGAGETQYF

v_call: TRBV5-1
j_call: TRBJ2-6
cdr3_length: 13
clone_size: -
d_call: TRBD1
cdr3_nt: TGCGCCAGCAGCTTGCAGGGGGAGAACGTCCTGACTTTC
cdr3_aa: CASSLQGENVLTF

v_call: TRBV7-9
j_call: TRBJ1-1
cdr3_length: 16
clone_size: many
d_call: TRBD1
cdr3_nt: TGTGCCAGCACCAACGACAGGGAGATAATGAACACTGAAGCTTTCTTT
cdr3_aa: CASTNDREIMNTEAFF

v_call: TRBV5-1
j_call: TRBJ2-2
cdr3_length: 16
clone_size: few
d_call: TRBD1
cdr3_nt: TGCGCCAGCAGCTTACCGGGACAGGCGAACACCGGGGAGCTGTTTTTT
cdr3_aa: CASSLPGQANTGELFF

v_call: TRBV6-5
j_call: TRBJ2-7
cdr3_length: 15
clone_size: -
d_call: -
cdr3_nt: TGTGCCAGCAGTTACGATCGGGACGTAACCTACGAGCAGTACTTC
cdr3_aa: CASSYDRDVTYEQYF

v_call: TRBV11-3
j_call: TRBJ1-4
cdr3_length: 17
clone_size: many
d_call: -
cdr3_nt: TGTGCCAGCAGTTTGCCCGTTACAGGTGGCGGGACGGGAAAACTGTTTTTT
cdr3_aa: CASSLPVTGGGTGKLFF

v_call: TRBV20-1
j_call: TRBJ2-7
cdr3_length: 13
clone_size: few
d_call: -
cdr3_nt: TGCAGTGCTACAAGGGACGGACCGTACGAGCAGTACTTC
cdr3_aa: CSATRDGPYEQYF

v_call: TRBV25-1
j_call: TRBJ2-5
cdr3_length: 15
clone_size: many
d_call: -
cdr3_nt: TGTGCCAGCAGTGCCGATAGTGGCGATCAAGAGACCCAGTACTTC
cdr3_aa: CASSADSGDQETQYF

v_call: TRBV10-1
j_call: TRBJ1-4
cdr3_length: 13
clone_size: many
d_call: -
cdr3_nt: TGCGCCAGCAGTGAAGGCAGAGGGGAAAAACTGTTTTTT
cdr3_aa: CASSEGRGEKLFF

v_call: TRBV19
j_call: TRBJ1-5
cdr3_length: 16
clone_size: -
d_call: -
cdr3_nt: TGTGCCAGTAGTATAGAGTATCCAGGGGTCGATCAGCCCCAGCATTTT
cdr3_aa: CASSIEYPGVDQPQHF

v_call: TRBV6-5
j_call: TRBJ1-2
cdr3_length: 16
clone_size: -
d_call: TRBD1
cdr3_nt: TGTGCCAGCAGCCCCACCCCCGACAGGGCCTTCTATGGCTACACCTTC
cdr3_aa: CASSPTPDRAFYGYTF

v_call: TRBV10-3
j_call: TRBJ1-1
cdr3_length: 17
clone_size: few
d_call: -
cdr3_nt: TGTGCCAGCTCACCCCCCCAGATACAGGACTTGAACACTGAAGCTTTCTTT
cdr3_aa: CASSPPQIQDLNTEAFF

v_call: TRBV19
j_call: TRBJ1-6
cdr3_length: 14
clone_size: many
d_call: TRBD1
cdr3_nt: TGTGCCAGTAGGGGGGACAGGGTGAGTTCACCCCTCCACTTT
cdr3_aa: CASRGDRVSSPLHF

v_call: TRBV20-1
j_call: TRBJ1-1
cdr3_length: 15
clone_size: -
d_call: TRBD1
cdr3_nt: TGCAGTGCCAAATCCGGGACAGCCTATGGGGGTGAAGCTTTCTTT
cdr3_aa: CSAKSGTAYGGEAFF

v_call: TRBV12-3/TRBV12-4
j_call: TRBJ1-2
cdr3_length: 15
clone_size: many
d_call: -
cdr3_nt: TGTGCCAGCAGTTCTCGCCGGGCCACTAACTATGGCTACACCTTC
cdr3_aa: CASSSRRATNYGYTF

v_call: TRBV24-1
j_call: TRBJ2-2
cdr3_length: 14
clone_size: many
d_call: TRBD1
cdr3_nt: TGTGCCACCCAGGGGGCGCAAGACACCGGGGAGCTGTTTTTT
cdr3_aa: CATQGAQDTGELFF

v_call: TRBV19
j_call: TRBJ1-4
cdr3_length: 13
clone_size: many
d_call: TRBD1
cdr3_nt: TGTGCCAGTAGTCGCGACAGGGGTGAAAAACTGTTTTTT
cdr3_aa: CASSRDRGEKLFF

v_call: TRBV6-5
j_call: TRBJ1-5
cdr3_length: 15
clone_size: many
d_call: TRBD1
cdr3_nt: TGTGCCAGCAGTACCGGGACAGGGGTCAATCAGCCCCAGCATTTT
cdr3_aa: CASSTGTGVNQPQHF

v_call: TRBV5-1
j_call: TRBJ1-5
cdr3_length: 14
clone_size: many
d_call: -
cdr3_nt: TGCGCCAGCAGCTTGGACGGGGGCGGTCAGCCCCAGCATTTT
cdr3_aa: CASSLDGGGQPQHF

v_call: TRBV7-9
j_call: TRBJ1-4
cdr3_length: 12
clone_size: many
d_call: -
cdr3_nt: TGTGCCAGCAGCCAGGCGAGTGGAAAACTGTTTTTT
cdr3_aa: CASSQASGKLFF

v_call: TRBV12-3/TRBV12-4
j_call: TRBJ2-7
cdr3_length: 15
clone_size: few
d_call: TRBD1
cdr3_nt: TGTGCCAGCAGTCCATTAGACAGGGGTCTCTACGAGCAGTACTTC
cdr3_aa: CASSPLDRGLYEQYF

v_call: TRBV10-3
j_call: TRBJ1-6
cdr3_length: 14
clone_size: many
d_call: TRBD1
cdr3_nt: TGTGCCATCAGCAGGACAGGGGATGATTCACCCCTCCACTTT
cdr3_aa: CAISRTGDDSPLHF

v_call: TRBV7-9
j_call: TRBJ2-3
cdr3_length: 14
clone_size: once
d_call: TRBD2
cdr3_nt: TGTGCCAGCAGCAACACCGGGGGGTTTGATACGCAGTATTTT
cdr3_aa: CASSNTGGFDTQYF

v_call: TRBV14
j_call: TRBJ2-7
cdr3_length: 16
clone_size: -
d_call: TRBD2
cdr3_nt: TGTGCCAGCAGCGGGGGACTAATCCCCTCTGTGTACGAGCAGTACTTC
cdr3_aa: CASSGGLIPSVYEQYF

v_call: TRBV19
j_call: TRBJ2-7
cdr3_length: 14
clone_size: many
d_call: -
cdr3_nt: TGTGCCAGTAGTATCACAGTTAGCTCCTACGAGCAGTACTTC
cdr3_aa: CASSITVSSYEQYF

v_call: TRBV11-1
j_call: TRBJ1-3
cdr3_length: 12
clone_size: -
d_call: -
cdr3_nt: TGTGCCTGGAGTAACTCTGGAAACACCATATATTTT
cdr3_aa: CAWSNSGNTIYF

v_call: TRBV11-2
j_call: TRBJ2-3
cdr3_length: 15
clone_size: -
d_call: -
cdr3_nt: TGTGCCAGCAGACCCATCGGACAGTCCACAGATACGCAGTATTTT
cdr3_aa: CASRPIGQSTDTQYF